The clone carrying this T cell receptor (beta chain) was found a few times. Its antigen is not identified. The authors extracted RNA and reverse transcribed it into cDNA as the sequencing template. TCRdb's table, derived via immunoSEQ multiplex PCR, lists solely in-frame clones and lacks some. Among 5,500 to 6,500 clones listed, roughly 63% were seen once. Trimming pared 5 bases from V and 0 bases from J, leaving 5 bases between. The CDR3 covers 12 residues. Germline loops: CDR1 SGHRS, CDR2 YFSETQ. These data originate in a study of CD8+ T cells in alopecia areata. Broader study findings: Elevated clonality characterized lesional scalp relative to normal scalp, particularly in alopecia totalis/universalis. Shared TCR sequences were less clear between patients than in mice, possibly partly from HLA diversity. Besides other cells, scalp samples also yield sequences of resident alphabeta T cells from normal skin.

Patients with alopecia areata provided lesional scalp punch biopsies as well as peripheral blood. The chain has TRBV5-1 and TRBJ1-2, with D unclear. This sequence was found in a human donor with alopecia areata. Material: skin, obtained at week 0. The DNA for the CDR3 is TGCGCCAGCAGGGGAGCTAACTATGGCTACACCTTC. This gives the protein CASRGANYGYTF. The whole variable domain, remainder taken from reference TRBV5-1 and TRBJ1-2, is KAGVTQTPRYLIKTRGQQVTLSCSPISGHRSVSWYQQTPGQGLQFLFEYFSETQRNKGNFPGRFSGRQFSNSRSEMNVSTLELGDSALYLCASRGANYGYTFGSGTRLTVV.